The 12 T cell receptor beta chains below come from one sample, sequenced in a study of blood T cell repertoires in COVID-19. The protocol was immunoSEQ multiplex PCR, while the TCRdb copy is restricted to in-frame clones and leaves out a portion. The data hold over 150,000 clones, with 65% to 90% observed a single time. Sequenced: peripheral blood. The receptors were sampled from a human donor in a cohort sampled during active COVID-19.

The chain joins TRBV5-5 to TRBJ2-1; D remains unclear. The CDR3 loop spans 14 amino acids. Germline lookup yields CDR1 SGHKS and CDR2 YYEKEE (reference sequence). V was cut by 4 bases and J by 6 bases, with 14 bases left in between. CDR3 nucleotide sequence: TGTGCCAGCAGCCCGACTGCCCCGGCCAATGAGCAGTTCTTC. Protein product: CASSPTAPANEQFF.

Only one count was recorded for this clone. The J gene is TRBJ1-5, the V gene TRBV10-2, with TRBD1 matching 10 bases. CDR1 is WSHSY and CDR2 is SAAADI in the germline V gene. CDR3 length: 15 residues. The junction had 4 bases not matched to a gene; V was cut back by 3 bases and J by 5 bases. DNA of the CDR3: TGCGCCAGCAGTGATAGACAGGGGGCGGATCAGCCCCAGCATTTT. Translation gives CASSDRQGADQPQHF.

V and J are TRBV4-1 and TRBJ2-2; D is unclear. Germline lookup yields CDR1 MGHRA and CDR2 YSYEKL. V was shortened by 4 bases and J by 5 bases, with 5 bases between the two germline ends. The CDR3 is made up of 12 amino acids. CDR3 region: CASSPNTGELFF. The CDR3 DNA sequence: TGCGCCAGCAGCCCTAATACCGGGGAGCTGTTTTTT.

This clone occurred once. The chain couples TRBV18 to TRBJ1-1, with a weak D call TRBD1 (5 bases). The CDR3 contains 14 residues. Looked up from germline, CDR1 is KGHSH and CDR2 is LQKENI. Trimming took 4 bases from V and 1 from J, leaving 10 bases between them. The CDR3 reads CASSLQGKNTEAFF. CDR3 nucleotides: TGTGCCAGCTCACTCCAGGGAAAGAACACTGAAGCTTTCTTT. Full variable domain (remainder filled in from reference TRBV18 and TRBJ1-1): NAGVMQNPRHLVRRRGQEARLRCSPMKGHSHVYWYRQLPEEGLKFMVYLQKENIIDESGMPKERFSAEFPKEGPSILRIQQVVRGDSAAYFCASSLQGKNTEAFFGQGTRLTVV.

The gene calls are TRBV11-2 and TRBJ2-7, with a possible D match to TRBD1 (5 bases). The CDR3 runs 12 residues. V shed 4 bases and J shed 3 bases, with 7 bases lying between them. Germline V gene lookup returns CDR1 SGHAT and CDR2 FQNNGV. This CDR3 is CASSSDNYEQYF. DNA for the CDR3: TGTGCCAGCAGCTCGGACAACTACGAGCAGTACTTC.

This chain uses TRBV30 with TRBJ1-5; 8 bases match TRBD1. With V trimmed by 1 base and J by 1 base, 3 bases remained unmatched. CDR3 length equals 15 residues. Germline V gives CDR1 GTSNPN, CDR2 SVGIG (reference sequence). The CDR3 nucleotides are TGTGCCTGGAGTGATCAGGGGGCCAGCAATCAGCCCCAGCATTTT. Translating it yields CAWSDQGASNQPQHF.

Only one count was recorded for this clone. The same CDR3 is also encoded by other DNA sequences in this sample. The chain couples TRBV5-1 to TRBJ2-7; possibly TRBD1 for D (5 bases). The CDR3 is 14 amino acids. Germline V lookup: CDR1 SGHRS, CDR2 YFSETQ. The V end lost 0 bases, the J end lost 5 bases, and 12 bases lay between the germline ends. CDR3 sequence (DNA): TGCGCCAGCAGCTTGGGCCAGGGATGGGACGAGCAGTACTTC. Protein sequence: CASSLGQGWDEQYF.

This clone was found once. The CDR3 DNA follows: TGTGCCAGCAGCCTCCGAGGGGGTCCTAGCACAGATACGCAGTATTTT. This sequence encodes CASSLRGGPSTDTQYF. V is TRBV7-2 and J is TRBJ2-3; tentative D call: TRBD1 (6 bases). CDR3 length equals 16 residues. Trimming pared 5 bases from V and 0 bases from J, leaving 15 bases between. The germline V gene has CDR1 SGHTA and CDR2 FQGNSA.

The table lists this clone with a few counts. V and J are TRBV5-1 and TRBJ2-7; D unresolved. The CDR3 spans 13 residues. The V end was cut by 0 bases, the J end by 0 bases, with 4 bases between. CDR1 SGHRS and CDR2 YFSETQ come from the germline V gene. CDR3: CASSLVASYEQYF. In DNA form, the CDR3 reads TGCGCCAGCAGCTTGGTAGCCTCCTACGAGCAGTACTTC.

V usage is TRBV7-9 and J usage is TRBJ2-2, with TRBD1 matching over 11 bases. This CDR3 has 16 residues. Per germline, CDR1 SEHNR and CDR2 FQNEAQ (reference sequence). Trimming took 5 bases from V and 6 from J; bases not matched to a gene: 8. This chain's CDR3 is CASSPGQGATAGELFF. The CDR3 DNA sequence: TGTGCCAGCAGCCCAGGACAGGGGGCGACGGCCGGGGAGCTGTTTTTT. Full variable domain (rest looked up from reference TRBV7-9 and TRBJ2-2): DTGVSQNPRHKITKRGQNVTFRCDPISEHNRLYWYRQTLGQGPEFLTYFQNEAQLEKSRLLSDRFSAERPKGSFSTLEIQRTEQGDSAMYLCASSPGQGATAGELFFGEGSRLTVL.

This sequence joins TRBV28 and TRBJ2-7, with D tentatively TRBD2 (6 bases). This CDR3 spans 16 amino acids. Germline V CDR1 and CDR2: MDHEN, SYDVKM. Trimming took 5 bases from V and 0 from J, leaving 17 bases between them. The CDR3 loop reads CASSVAASESSYEQYF. The CDR3, as DNA: TGTGCCAGCAGTGTCGCCGCTAGCGAGAGCTCCTACGAGCAGTACTTC.

The gene calls are TRBV7-9 and TRBJ1-1, with a possible D match to TRBD1 (5 bases). The CDR3 has 13 amino acids. Trimming took off 1 base at V and 6 bases at J, with 9 bases between the two ends. Germline V gives CDR1 SEHNR, CDR2 FQNEAQ (reference sequence). CDR3 amino acids: CASSLVLGAEAFF. The CDR3 nucleotides read TGTGCCAGCAGCTTAGTGTTAGGGGCTGAAGCTTTCTTT.